This passage covers 16 T cell receptor beta chains from one sample sequenced in a study of OX40 agonist ivuxolimab in advanced cancers. Generated by immunoSEQ multiplex PCR, the TCRdb table keeps only in-frame clones and is missing some. The repertoire consists of about 19,000 clones, with nearly 70% occurring once and the leading ten covering 9.5% to 15%. This specimen consisted of CD4+ or CD8+ T cells sorted from blood, obtained in a trial of the OX40 agonist ivuxolimab. The receptors were sampled from an adult with an advanced solid tumor such as melanoma, head and neck, liver or kidney cancer.

V gene TRBV7-2 combines with J gene TRBJ2-7; 8 bases line up with TRBD1. Looked up from germline, CDR1 is SGHTA and CDR2 is FQGNSA. V shed 1 base, J shed 0 bases, and the junction held 8 bases outside the gene matches. The CDR3 is 17 amino acids. The CDR3 protein is CASSLGTGSFSSYEQYF. CDR3 DNA sequence: TGTGCCAGCAGCTTAGGGACAGGGAGCTTTAGCTCCTACGAGCAGTACTTC.

This chain joins TRBV23-1 and TRBJ1-4; D gene ambiguous. TRBV23-1 qualifies as an ORF whose function is uncertain. This CDR3 has 15 amino acids. V lost 4 bases, J lost 3 bases, and 12 bases lay in between. CDR3 DNA sequence: TGCGCCAGCAGTCCCCCATCCGAAGCTAATGAAAAACTGTTTTTT. As protein: CASSPPSEANEKLFF.

This clone turned up a few times. The chain couples TRBV5-4 to TRBJ2-7, with a possible D match to TRBD2 (6 bases). This CDR3 contains 14 residues. CDR1 and CDR2 from the germline V gene are SGHNT and YYREEE (reference sequence). Trimming pared 2 bases from V and 0 bases from J, leaving 9 bases between. The CDR3 nucleotides are TGTGCCAGCAGCTTTCCGGGAGTCTCCTACGAGCAGTACTTC. Translated, it gives CASSFPGVSYEQYF.

The chain uses TRBV5-4 and TRBJ1-1, with 8 bases identical to TRBD1. The ends lost 5 bases at V and 1 base at J; junction bases unmatched: 4. Germline CDR1 reads SGHNT; CDR2 reads YYREEE (reference sequence). The CDR3 has 14 amino acids. CDR3 nucleotide sequence: TGTGCCAGCAGTCTAGACAGGGGGAACACTGAAGCTTTCTTT. As protein: CASSLDRGNTEAFF.

This clone was seen only a few times. This sequence joins TRBV2 and TRBJ2-7; no definite D call. V gave up 2 bases and J gave up 3 bases, with 2 bases separating them. The CDR3 length is 11 residues. Germline V CDR1 and CDR2: SNHLY, FYNNEI. The chain's CDR3 is CASSEHYEQYF. As DNA, the CDR3 is TGTGCCAGCAGTGAACACTACGAGCAGTACTTC.

This rearrangement joins TRBV29-1 to TRBJ1-1; D may be TRBD1 (6 bases). The CDR3 runs 14 residues. CDR1 and CDR2 from the germline V gene are SQVTM and ANQGSEA. Trimming left V 2 bases short and J 5 bases short, with 15 bases between. The CDR3 region is CSVERGRGMTEAFF. The DNA for the CDR3 is TGCAGCGTTGAACGTGGCAGGGGAATGACTGAAGCTTTCTTT.

This clone was picked up a small number of times. V and J are TRBV29-1 and TRBJ2-1; the D is unclear. V shed 3 bases and J shed 4 bases, with 4 bases lying between them. CDR3 size: 11 residues. Germline V gene sequence: CDR1 SQVTM, CDR2 ANQGSEA. CDR3 amino acids: CSVEVYNEQFF. The CDR3 DNA follows: TGCAGCGTTGAGGTTTACAATGAGCAGTTCTTC.

The chain is built from TRBV4-2 and TRBJ2-2, with 8 bases fitting TRBD2. J was trimmed by 2 bases and V by 4 bases; bases with no gene match: 6. The V gene's germline CDR1 is LGHNA and CDR2 YNFKEQ. The CDR3 is made up of 16 amino acids. The CDR3 protein is CASSLASGPNTGELFF. As DNA, the CDR3 is TGTGCCAGCAGCCTGGCTAGCGGGCCAAACACCGGGGAGCTGTTTTTT.

The chain couples TRBV7-9 to TRBJ2-7; D is ambiguous. V was pared by 5 bases and J by 3 bases, with 11 bases between. Germline V gene lookup returns CDR1 SEHNR and CDR2 FQNEAQ (reference sequence). The CDR3 has 13 amino acids. The CDR3 DNA reads as TGTGCCAGCAGCCCCCTCTTTGGCTACGAGCAGTACTTC. As protein: CASSPLFGYEQYF.

This chain connects TRBV6-5 to TRBJ1-1; D perhaps matches TRBD1 (5 bases). CDR3 length equals 12 residues. Looked up from germline, CDR1 is MNHEY and CDR2 is SVGAGI. Deletions cut 2 bases from V and 7 bases from J, with 8 bases between. CDR3 DNA: TGTGCCAGCAGTTACGGTAGGGGTGAAGCTTTCTTT. Protein product: CASSYGRGEAFF.

This clone was observed a few times. This sequence joins TRBV7-9 and TRBJ2-2; D is ambiguous. This CDR3 region has 13 residues. The germline V and J ends were trimmed by 6 bases and 4 bases, with 9 bases remaining between them. Germline V lookup: CDR1 SEHNR, CDR2 FQNEAQ (reference sequence). The CDR3 sequence is CASSRVSTGELFF. For the CDR3, the DNA is TGTGCCAGCAGTCGAGTCTCCACCGGGGAGCTGTTTTTT.

This clone was found many times. The chain carries TRBV10-3 and TRBJ2-2, with D unresolved. Between the trimmed V and J ends, which lost 6 bases and 7 bases, there was a span of 18 bases. Germline V CDR1 and CDR2: ENHRY, SYGVKD. The CDR3 contains 15 residues. CDR3 loop: CAISRSGQVLGELFF. As DNA, the CDR3 is TGTGCCATCAGCAGATCCGGGCAGGTCCTCGGGGAGCTGTTTTTT.

The chain uses TRBV29-1 and TRBJ2-1; TRBD1 matches at 10 bases. Germline CDR1 and CDR2: SQVTM and ANQGSEA. J was trimmed by 9 bases and V by 3 bases; bases with no gene match: 2. The CDR3 extends over 12 amino acids. The CDR3 here is CSVETGGVEQFF. In nucleotides, the CDR3 is TGCAGCGTTGAGACAGGGGGCGTTGAGCAGTTCTTC.

The rearrangement joins TRBV7-4 to TRBJ2-7; 8 positions match TRBD1. V was pared by 5 bases and J by 7 bases, with 10 bases of the junction left unmatched. The germline V gene encodes CDR1 SGHVT and CDR2 SQSDAQ. The CDR3 is made up of 14 amino acids. The CDR3 loop is CASSPTQGAVEQYF. The CDR3 DNA follows: TGTGCCAGCAGCCCCACGCAGGGGGCGGTTGAGCAGTACTTC.

The V call is TRBV19, the J call TRBJ2-1; 12 bases align to TRBD2. The CDR3 is 15 amino acids. J lost 4 bases, V lost 7 bases, and 5 bases had no gene match. Germline CDR1 LNHDA, CDR2 SQIVND (reference sequence). CDR3 sequence (DNA): TGTGCCAGTACCGCTCTAGCGGGGGGGTACAATGAGCAGTTCTTC. It specifies CASTALAGGYNEQFF.

Judged by abundance, this clone is medium-sized (0.01 to 0.1%). The chain links TRBV1 to TRBJ2-6; no DNA check was done on the table's D call, TRBD1. TRBV1 has pseudogene status. CDR3 length equals 17 residues. The CDR3 here is CTSSQGQGSAGANVLTF. The CDR3 DNA reads as TGCACCAGCAGCCAGGGACAGGGGTCGGCTGGGGCCAACGTCCTGACTTTC.